This TCR beta chain was observed in a study of molecular identifiers for immune sequencing clone quantification. Overall study: Across replicate runs, RNA obtained from approximately 20,000 or 100,000 naive CD8 cells was divided into five, with four undergoing sequencing. Study findings and constraints: Spiked TCR RNA from one Jurkat cell reportedly showed up when mixed among some 1 million naive cells. Clones above 20 RNA copies contained over 99% of effector molecules but under 1% of naive ones.

Germline CDR1 and CDR2: SGHVS and FQNEAQ. This CDR3 has 12 amino acids. The V end was cut by 6 bases, the J end by 5 bases, with 7 bases between. Naive CD8 T cells were picked out by sorting for CD8+CD4-CCR7+CD45RA+. This clonotype came up many times. The antigen remains undetermined. TCRdb itself ran the PCR reads through MiXCR, one entry per CDR3 protein. The repertoire includes about 100,000 distinct CDR3 sequences, about 35% of them detected once, and roughly 9.7% sits in the top ten. The chain uses TRBV7-8 and TRBJ2-2; D uncertain. The TCR comes from a human donor in good health. Some libraries in this study had Jurkat cell RNA spiked in. Sequencing was performed on naive CD8+ T cells from blood, with Jurkat cell RNA spiked in. Subset reported: FACS-sorted CD8+CD4-CCR7+CD45RA+ naive T cells. In DNA form, the CDR3 reads TGTGCCAGCAGACCCCTGACCGGGGAGCTGTTTTTT. As protein: CASRPLTGELFF.